Given below is one T cell receptor (beta chain) in context. This sample also contains other DNA sequences that code for the same CDR3. Generated by immunoSEQ multiplex PCR, the TCRdb table keeps only in-frame clones and is missing some. The table has about 140,000 clones, around four fifths seen once. The data belong to a study of blood T cell repertoires in COVID-19. With V trimmed by 4 bases and J by 4 bases, 22 bases remained unmatched. This CDR3 contains 20 residues. Germline V gives CDR1 SGHRS, CDR2 YFSETQ. The sequence was collected from a human donor in a cohort sampled during active COVID-19. The chain recombines TRBV5-1 with TRBJ1-2; 10 bases fit TRBD1. The sequencing input was peripheral blood. CDR3 DNA: TGCGCCAGCAGCCTGAGAGGGGGGCGGGACAGGGGAAGCCGTGGCTATGGCTACACCTTC. It yields the protein CASSLRGGRDRGSRGYGYTF.